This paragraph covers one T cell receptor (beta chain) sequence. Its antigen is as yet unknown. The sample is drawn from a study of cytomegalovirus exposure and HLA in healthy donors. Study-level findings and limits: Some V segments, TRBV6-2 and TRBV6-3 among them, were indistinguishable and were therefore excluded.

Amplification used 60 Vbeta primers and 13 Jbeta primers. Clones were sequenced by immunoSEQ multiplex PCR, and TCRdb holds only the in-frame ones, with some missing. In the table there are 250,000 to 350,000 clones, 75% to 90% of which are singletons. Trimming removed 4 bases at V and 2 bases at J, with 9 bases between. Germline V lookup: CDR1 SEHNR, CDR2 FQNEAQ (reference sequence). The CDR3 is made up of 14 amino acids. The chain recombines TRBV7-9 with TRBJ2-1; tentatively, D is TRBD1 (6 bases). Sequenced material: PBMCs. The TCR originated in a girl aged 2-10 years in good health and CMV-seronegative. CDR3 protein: CASSSDSTYNEQFF. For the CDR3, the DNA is TGTGCCAGCAGCTCGGACAGCACCTACAATGAGCAGTTCTTC.